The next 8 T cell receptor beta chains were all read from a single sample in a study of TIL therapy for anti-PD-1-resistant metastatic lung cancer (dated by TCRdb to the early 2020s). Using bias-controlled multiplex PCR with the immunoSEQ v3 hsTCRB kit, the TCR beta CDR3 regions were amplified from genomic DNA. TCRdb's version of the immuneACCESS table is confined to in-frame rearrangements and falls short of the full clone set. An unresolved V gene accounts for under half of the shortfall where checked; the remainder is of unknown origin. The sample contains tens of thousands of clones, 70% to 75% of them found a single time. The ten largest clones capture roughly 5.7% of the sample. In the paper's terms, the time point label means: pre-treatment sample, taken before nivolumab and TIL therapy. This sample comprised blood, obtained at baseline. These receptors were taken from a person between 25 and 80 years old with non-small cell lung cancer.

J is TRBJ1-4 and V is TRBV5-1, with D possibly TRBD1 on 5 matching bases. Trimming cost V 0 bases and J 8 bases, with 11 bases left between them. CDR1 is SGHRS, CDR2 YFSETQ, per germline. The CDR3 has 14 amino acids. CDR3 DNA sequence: TGCGCCAGCAGCTTGGCCGGGGGTTACGAAAAACTGTTTTTT. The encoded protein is CASSLAGGYEKLFF.

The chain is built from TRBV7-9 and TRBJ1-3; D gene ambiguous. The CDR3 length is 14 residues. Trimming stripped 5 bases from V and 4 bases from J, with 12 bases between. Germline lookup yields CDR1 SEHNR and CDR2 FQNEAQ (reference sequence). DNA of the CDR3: TGTGCCAGCAGCCCTCGTGGAAGAGGAAACACCATATATTTT. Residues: CASSPRGRGNTIYF.

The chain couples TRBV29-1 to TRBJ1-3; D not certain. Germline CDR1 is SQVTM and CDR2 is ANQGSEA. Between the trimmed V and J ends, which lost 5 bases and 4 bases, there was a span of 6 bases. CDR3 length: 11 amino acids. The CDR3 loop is CSVPQGNTIYF. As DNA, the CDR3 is TGCAGCGTTCCTCAGGGAAACACCATATATTTT.

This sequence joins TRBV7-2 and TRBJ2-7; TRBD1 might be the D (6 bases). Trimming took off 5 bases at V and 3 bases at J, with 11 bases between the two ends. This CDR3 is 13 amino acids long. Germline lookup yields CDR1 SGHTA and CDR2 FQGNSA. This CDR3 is CASSITGIYEQYF. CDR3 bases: TGTGCCAGCAGCATCACAGGGATCTACGAGCAGTACTTC.

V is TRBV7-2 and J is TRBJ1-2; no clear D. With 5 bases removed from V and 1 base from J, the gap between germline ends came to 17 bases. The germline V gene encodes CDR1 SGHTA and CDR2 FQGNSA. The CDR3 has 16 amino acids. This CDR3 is CASSPPPWSVNYGYTF. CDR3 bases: TGTGCCAGCAGCCCGCCCCCCTGGTCCGTTAACTATGGCTACACCTTC.

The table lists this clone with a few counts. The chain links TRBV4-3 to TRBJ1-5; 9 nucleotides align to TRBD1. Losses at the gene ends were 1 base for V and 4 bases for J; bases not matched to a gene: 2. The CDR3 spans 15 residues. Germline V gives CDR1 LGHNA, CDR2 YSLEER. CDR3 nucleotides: TGCGCCAGCAGCCAAGGACAGGGGGTGAATCAGCCCCAGCATTTT. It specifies CASSQGQGVNQPQHF.

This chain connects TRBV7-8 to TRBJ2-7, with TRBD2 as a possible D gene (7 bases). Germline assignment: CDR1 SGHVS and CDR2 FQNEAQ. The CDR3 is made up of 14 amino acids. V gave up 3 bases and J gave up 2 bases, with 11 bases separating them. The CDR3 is CASSLRGLAYEQYF. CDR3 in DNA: TGTGCCAGCAGCTTGCGGGGGCTAGCCTACGAGCAGTACTTC.

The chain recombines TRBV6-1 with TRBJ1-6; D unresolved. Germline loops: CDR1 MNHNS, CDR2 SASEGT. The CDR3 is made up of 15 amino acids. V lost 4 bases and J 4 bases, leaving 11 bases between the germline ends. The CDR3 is CASSVHQEYNSPLHF. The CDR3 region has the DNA TGTGCCAGCAGTGTTCACCAGGAATATAATTCACCCCTCCACTTT.